These 8 T cell receptor beta chains were all obtained from the same sample, sequenced in a study of beta chain features in type 1 diabetes. Expressed TCRB transcripts were sequenced, since all the RNA that had been isolated was reverse transcribed. Method: immunoSEQ multiplex PCR; TCRdb's copy keeps in-frame clones and lacks some. The table lists 140,000 or so clones, more than 9% of them singletons. Specimen: naive CD4+ T cells from blood. These receptors all come from a man younger than 30 in good health.

The chain recombines TRBV19 with TRBJ2-1; 10 positions match TRBD1. This CDR3 has 16 residues. Per the germline V gene, CDR1 is LNHDA and CDR2 is SQIVND (reference sequence). The ends lost 5 bases at V and 1 base at J; junction bases unmatched: 5. This CDR3 is CASSGGQGPSYNEQFF. The CDR3 bases are TGTGCCAGTAGTGGGGGACAGGGGCCTTCCTACAATGAGCAGTTCTTC.

This clone was recorded a few times. This chain joins TRBV25-1 and TRBJ1-6, with 7 positions matching TRBD1. CDR3 length: 15 amino acids. Germline V gives CDR1 MGHDK, CDR2 SYGVNS. Trimming removed 4 bases from V and 7 bases from J; junction bases left unmatched: 7. Here the CDR3 reads CASSGPDRANSPLHF. Written as DNA, the CDR3 is TGTGCCAGCAGTGGCCCCGACAGGGCAAATTCACCCCTCCACTTT. The full variable domain, rest sourced from reference TRBV25-1 and TRBJ1-6, is EADIYQTPRYLVIGTGKKITLECSQTMGHDKMYWYQQDPGMELHLIHYSYGVNSTEKGDLSSESTVSRIRTEHFPLTLESARPSHTSQYLCASSGPDRANSPLHFGNGTRLTVT.

The chain joins TRBV7-2 to TRBJ2-3; 7 bases are shared with TRBD1. J gave up 0 bases and V 7 bases, and 7 bases lay outside the gene matches. The CDR3 spans 15 residues. In germline, CDR1 is SGHTA, CDR2 FQGNSA. As DNA, the CDR3 is TGTGCCAGCACCTGGGGACAGACCAGCACAGATACGCAGTATTTT. It encodes CASTWGQTSTDTQYF. Based on the CDR3 plus reference TRBV7-2 and TRBJ2-3, the full variable domain is GAGVSQSPSNKVTEKGKDVELRCDPISGHTALYWYRQSLGQGLEFLIYFQGNSAPDKSGLPSDRFSAERTGGSVSTLTIQRTQQEDSAVYLCASTWGQTSTDTQYFGPGTRLTVL.

The CDR3 sequence: CASSPKNRAGDEQYF. In DNA form, the CDR3 reads TGTGCCAGCAGTCCAAAAAACCGGGCGGGAGACGAGCAGTACTTC. V gene TRBV27 combines with J gene TRBJ2-7; 7 bases are a match to TRBD2. CDR1 MNHEY and CDR2 SMNVEV come from the germline V gene (reference sequence). The V gene end was trimmed by 5 bases and the J gene end by 5 bases; junction bases not matched to a gene: 12. The CDR3 is made up of 15 amino acids.

This clone was seen a few times. The chain joins TRBV5-4 to TRBJ2-4, with 7 bases matching TRBD1. Trimming cost V 2 bases and J 5 bases; bases outside gene matches: 7. The CDR3 is made up of 15 amino acids. The germline CDR1 and CDR2 sequences are SGHNT and YYREEE (reference sequence). As DNA, the CDR3 is TGTGCCAGCAGCTTAGGACAGGTCGATCAAAACATTCAGTACTTC. This sequence encodes CASSLGQVDQNIQYF.

This clone showed up just a few times. The chain employs TRBV6-5 and TRBJ1-4, with D possibly TRBD1 on 6 matching bases. The CDR3 is 15 residues long. The germline V and J ends were trimmed by 0 bases and 9 bases, with 14 bases remaining between them. CDR1 and CDR2 from the germline V gene are MNHEY and SVGAGI. The CDR3 loop reads CASSYSRGFGKKLFF. DNA for the CDR3: TGTGCCAGCAGTTACTCGAGGGGGTTCGGTAAAAAACTGTTTTTT.

The V call is TRBV30, the J call TRBJ1-3, with unresolved D. Trimming cost V 0 bases and J 4 bases, with 13 bases left between them. Germline V lookup: CDR1 GTSNPN, CDR2 SVGIG (reference sequence). CDR3 length equals 15 residues. The CDR3 DNA reads as TGTGCCTGGAGTGTAACCCCTTCGGTGGGAAACACCATATATTTT. Translation gives CAWSVTPSVGNTIYF.

The chain employs TRBV27 and TRBJ2-1; no definite D call. V shed 3 bases and J shed 5 bases, with 8 bases lying between them. Germline loops: CDR1 MNHEY, CDR2 SMNVEV (reference sequence). The CDR3 has 13 amino acids. CDR3 in DNA: TGTGCCAGCAGTTTTCTACAGAACAATGAGCAGTTCTTC. This sequence encodes CASSFLQNNEQFF.